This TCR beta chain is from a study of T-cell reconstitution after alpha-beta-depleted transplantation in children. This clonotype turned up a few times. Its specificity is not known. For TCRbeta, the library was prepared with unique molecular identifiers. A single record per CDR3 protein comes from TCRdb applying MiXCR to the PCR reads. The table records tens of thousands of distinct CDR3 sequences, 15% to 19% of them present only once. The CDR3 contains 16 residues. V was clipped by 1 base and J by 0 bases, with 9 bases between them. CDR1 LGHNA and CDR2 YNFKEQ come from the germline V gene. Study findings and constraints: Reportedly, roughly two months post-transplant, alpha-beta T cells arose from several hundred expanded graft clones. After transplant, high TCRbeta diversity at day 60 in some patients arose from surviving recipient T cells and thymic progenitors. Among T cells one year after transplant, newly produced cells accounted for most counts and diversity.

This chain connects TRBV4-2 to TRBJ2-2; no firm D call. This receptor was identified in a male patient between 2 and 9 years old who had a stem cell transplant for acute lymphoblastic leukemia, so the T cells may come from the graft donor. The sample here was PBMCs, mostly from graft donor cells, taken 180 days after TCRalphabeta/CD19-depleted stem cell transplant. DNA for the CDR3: TGTGCCAGCAGCCAAGCACGCCTATCGAACACCGGGGAGCTGTTTTTT. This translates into CASSQARLSNTGELFF.